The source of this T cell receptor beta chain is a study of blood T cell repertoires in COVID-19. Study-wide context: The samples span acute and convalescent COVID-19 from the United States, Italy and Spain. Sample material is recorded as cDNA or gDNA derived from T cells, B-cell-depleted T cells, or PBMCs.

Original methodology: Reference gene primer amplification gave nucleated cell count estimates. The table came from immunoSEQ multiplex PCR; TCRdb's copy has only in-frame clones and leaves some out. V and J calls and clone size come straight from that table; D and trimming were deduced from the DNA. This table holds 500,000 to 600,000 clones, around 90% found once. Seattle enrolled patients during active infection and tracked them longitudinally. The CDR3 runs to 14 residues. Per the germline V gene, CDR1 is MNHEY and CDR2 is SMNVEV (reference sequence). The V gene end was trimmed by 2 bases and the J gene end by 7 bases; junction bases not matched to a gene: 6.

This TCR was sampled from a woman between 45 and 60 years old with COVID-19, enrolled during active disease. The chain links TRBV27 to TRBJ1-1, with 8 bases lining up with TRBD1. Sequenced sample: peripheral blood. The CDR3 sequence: CASSLRGQDVEAFF. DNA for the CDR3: TGTGCCAGCAGTTTAAGGGGACAGGACGTTGAAGCTTTCTTT.